This is a list of T cell receptor beta chains from one sample in a study of CD8 T cells in Susac syndrome. TCRdb itself ran the immunoSEQ multiplex PCR reads through MiXCR, one entry per CDR3 protein. The sample gives approximately 200,000 distinct CDR3 sequences, 95% of which show up once; approximately 0.081% is in the top ten. The specimen sequenced was CD4+ T cells from PBMCs. These receptors all come from a human donor with multiple sclerosis. CDR3s include the opening cysteine and the closing phenylalanine or tryptophan. D genes are given only for firm matches. Clone size is given for some rows only: seen once, a few or many times, or a class if the clone is expanded.

D gene: .
V gene: TRBV5-1
J gene: TRBJ2-1
clone size: .
CDR3 protein: CASSSPSTVHEQFF
CDR3 DNA: TGCGCCAGCAGCTCCCCTTCGACAGTTCATGAGCAGTTCTTC

D gene: TRBD1
V gene: TRBV3-1
J gene: TRBJ1-2
clone size: .
CDR3 protein: CASSQQGANYGYTF
CDR3 DNA: TGTGCCAGCAGCCAACAGGGGGCTAACTATGGCTACACCTTC

D gene: .
V gene: TRBV29-1
J gene: TRBJ1-2
clone size: .
CDR3 protein: CSVEDPHGGDYGYTF
CDR3 DNA: TGCAGCGTTGAAGATCCACATGGGGGCGACTATGGCTACACCTTC

D gene: .
V gene: TRBV3-1
J gene: TRBJ1-6
clone size: .
CDR3 protein: CASSHGRDSPLHF
CDR3 DNA: TGTGCCAGCAGCCATGGGCGGGATTCACCCCTCCACTTT

D gene: .
V gene: TRBV30
J gene: TRBJ1-4
clone size: once
CDR3 protein: CAWRGNSVEKLFF
CDR3 DNA: TGTGCCTGGAGGGGGAATTCGGTTGAAAAACTGTTTTTT

D gene: .
V gene: TRBV6-2/TRBV6-3
J gene: TRBJ2-4
clone size: .
CDR3 protein: CASTNLRGNIQYF
CDR3 DNA: TGTGCCAGCACCAACCTGAGGGGAAACATTCAGTACTTC

D gene: TRBD1
V gene: TRBV7-9
J gene: TRBJ1-5
clone size: .
CDR3 protein: CASSSQGNNQPQHF
CDR3 DNA: TGTGCCAGCAGCTCACAGGGGAACAATCAGCCCCAGCATTTT

D gene: .
V gene: TRBV3-1
J gene: TRBJ1-3
clone size: .
CDR3 protein: CASSQDQAYTIYF
CDR3 DNA: TGTGCCAGCAGCCAAGATCAGGCGTACACCATATATTTT

D gene: TRBD1
V gene: TRBV19
J gene: TRBJ1-1
clone size: once
CDR3 protein: CASNTGGGYNTEAFF
CDR3 DNA: TGTGCCAGTAATACAGGGGGCGGATATAACACTGAAGCTTTCTTT

D gene: TRBD1
V gene: TRBV5-1
J gene: TRBJ1-1
clone size: .
CDR3 protein: CASSSKDRAGGDFF
CDR3 DNA: TGCGCCAGCAGCTCGAAGGACAGGGCCGGCGGGGATTTCTTT

D gene: TRBD1
V gene: TRBV29-1
J gene: TRBJ1-6
clone size: .
CDR3 protein: CSVAAPTGGNSPLHF
CDR3 DNA: TGCAGCGTTGCCGCACCCACAGGGGGGAATTCACCCCTCCACTTT

D gene: .
V gene: TRBV25-1
J gene: TRBJ2-1
clone size: .
CDR3 protein: CASSSLGLRSYNEQFF
CDR3 DNA: TGTGCCAGCAGTTCCCTGGGGCTACGCTCCTACAATGAGCAGTTCTTC

D gene: .
V gene: TRBV12-3/TRBV12-4
J gene: TRBJ1-2
clone size: .
CDR3 protein: CASSLPTLGNYGYTF
CDR3 DNA: TGTGCCAGCAGTTTACCTACCCTGGGGAACTATGGCTACACCTTC

D gene: TRBD1
V gene: TRBV29-1
J gene: TRBJ2-1
clone size: .
CDR3 protein: CSGRPGQGAYNEQFF
CDR3 DNA: TGCAGCGGCCGCCCGGGACAGGGGGCCTACAATGAGCAGTTCTTC

D gene: .
V gene: TRBV5-1
J gene: TRBJ2-7
clone size: .
CDR3 protein: CASSLAASSDYEQYF
CDR3 DNA: TGCGCCAGCAGCTTGGCCGCCAGTTCTGACTACGAGCAGTACTTC

D gene: .
V gene: TRBV4-1
J gene: TRBJ2-1
clone size: .
CDR3 protein: CASSQEGWIYHEQFF
CDR3 DNA: TGCGCCAGCAGCCAAGAAGGATGGATTTACCATGAGCAGTTCTTC

D gene: .
V gene: TRBV5-1
J gene: TRBJ2-1
clone size: .
CDR3 protein: CASSLDGYGEQFF
CDR3 DNA: TGCGCCAGCAGCTTGGACGGGTACGGTGAGCAGTTCTTC

D gene: TRBD1
V gene: TRBV29-1
J gene: TRBJ2-2
clone size: .
CDR3 protein: CSARTGSTGELFF
CDR3 DNA: TGCAGCGCTAGGACAGGGTCAACCGGGGAGCTGTTTTTT

D gene: TRBD1
V gene: TRBV20-1
J gene: TRBJ1-1
clone size: .
CDR3 protein: CSASGQGAEAFF
CDR3 DNA: TGCAGTGCCAGCGGACAGGGGGCTGAAGCTTTCTTT

D gene: .
V gene: TRBV11-1
J gene: TRBJ2-5
clone size: once
CDR3 protein: CASSPDAGRETQYF
CDR3 DNA: TGTGCCAGCTCCCCTGATGCAGGGCGGGAGACCCAGTACTTC